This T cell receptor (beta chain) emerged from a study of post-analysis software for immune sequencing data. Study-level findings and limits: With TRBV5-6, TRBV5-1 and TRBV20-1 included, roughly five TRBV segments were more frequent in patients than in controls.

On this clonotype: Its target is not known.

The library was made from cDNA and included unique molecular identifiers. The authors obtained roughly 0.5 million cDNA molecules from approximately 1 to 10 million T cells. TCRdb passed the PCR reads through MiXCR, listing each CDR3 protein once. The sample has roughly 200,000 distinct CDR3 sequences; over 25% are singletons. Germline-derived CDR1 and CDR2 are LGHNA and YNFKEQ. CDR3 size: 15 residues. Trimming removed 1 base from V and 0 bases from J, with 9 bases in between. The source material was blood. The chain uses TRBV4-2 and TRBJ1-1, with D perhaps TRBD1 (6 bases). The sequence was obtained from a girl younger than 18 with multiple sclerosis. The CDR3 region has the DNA TGTGCCAGCAGCCAAGTCGGACAGCTGAACACTGAAGCTTTCTTT. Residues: CASSQVGQLNTEAFF.